Detailed here is one T cell receptor (beta chain). The junction and the germline gene differ at one end; a read error may be behind it. The data stem from a study of T cells in Graves' hyperthyroidism and ophthalmopathy. TCR beta CDR3 regions were amplified from RNA. TCR CDR3 regions were first amplified by RT-PCR with HTBI primers. Via MiXCR, TCRdb re-called the multiplex PCR reads, giving one row per CDR3 protein. This table holds approximately 510,000 distinct CDR3 sequences, roughly 20% found once. CDR3 length equals 12 residues. Germline V CDR1 and CDR2: SGHKS, YYEKEE (reference sequence). This receptor was obtained from a man in his late teens or twenties with Graves' hyperthyroidism. The specimen was blood. The chain employs TRBV5-5 and TRBJ1-1, with D possibly matching TRBD1 (5 bases). The CDR3 protein is CASSSGTTRSDF. CDR3 nucleotide sequence: TGTGCCAGCAGCTCCGGGACTACACGGTCGGACTTT.